This TCR beta chain was sequenced in a study of Ad26.COV2.S vaccination and SARS-CoV-2 variants. Comment on this clone: The target antigen is unknown.

With 6 bases removed from V and 8 bases from J, the gap between germline ends came to 20 bases. This CDR3 has 15 residues. CDR1 is MNHEY and CDR2 is SMNVEV in the germline V gene (reference sequence). The study, taken as a whole, reports: In vaccinated individuals, spike-specific CD8+ and CD4+ T cell responses reportedly displayed substantial breadth. Vaccinated individuals (as opposed to placebo recipients) had higher spike-specific TCR breadth. Breadth of non-spike TCRs did not differ between vaccinees and placebo recipients.

The table came from immunoSEQ multiplex PCR; TCRdb's copy has only in-frame clones and leaves some out. Among roughly 350,000 clones listed, 75% to 90% were seen once. The treatment is: about 20 received Ad26.COV2.S at low or high dose, single or two shots; about 5 received placebo; per-sample allocation not given. On day 63 after the first injection, vaccine and placebo recipients gave samples. This TCR derives from a person between 18 and 59 years old who received the Ad26.COV2.S COVID-19 vaccine or a placebo. The chain is built from TRBV27 and TRBJ2-1; D unresolved. The starting material was peripheral blood, obtained in a trial of Ad26.COV2.S vaccine versus placebo. DNA of the CDR3: TGTGCCAGCAGAGAGGAGCGCGGTGGCTGGCATGAGCAGTTCTTC. Translating it yields CASREERGGWHEQFF.